The 25 T cell receptor beta chains below come from one sample, sequenced in a study of T cells after yellow fever vaccination. TCRdb called the 5' RACE reads again in MiXCR, with one record for every CDR3 protein. The sample contains approximately 300,000 distinct CDR3 sequences, about 10% of which appear only once. The specimen was CD4+ T cells sorted from PBMCs, collected 45 days after the yellow fever booster vaccination. Source of these receptors: a man aged 18 to 35 who received the YFV17D yellow fever vaccine.

This clonotype was seen once. The chain combines TRBV2 with TRBJ2-7; D could derive from TRBD1 or TRBD2 (5 bases each). The CDR3 consists of 13 residues. Trimming left V 8 bases short and J 0 bases short, with 11 bases between. Per the germline V gene, CDR1 is SNHLY and CDR2 is FYNNEI. The CDR3 nucleotides are TGTGCCAGCTGGGACGGCAGCTCCTACGAGCAGTACTTC. Residues: CASWDGSSYEQYF.

This clonotype has just a few counts. The rearrangement uses TRBV4-1 and TRBJ2-3, with 9 positions matching TRBD1. Germline values: CDR1 MGHRA, CDR2 YSYEKL. With 0 bases clipped from V and 1 base from J, the junction kept 2 bases outside the gene matches. The CDR3 has 16 amino acids. The CDR3 here is CASSQDRTGGTDTQYF. DNA for the CDR3: TGCGCCAGCAGCCAAGATCGGACAGGGGGCACAGATACGCAGTATTTT.

The chain employs TRBV7-9 and TRBJ2-3; weak D call: TRBD1 (5 bases). The germline gives CDR1 SEHNR, CDR2 FQNEAQ (reference sequence). V lost 3 bases to trimming and J lost 2 bases, with 9 bases between them. The CDR3 is made up of 14 amino acids. In DNA, the CDR3 is TGTGCCAGCAGCTTCACAGGCTACACAGATACGCAGTATTTT. Translated, it gives CASSFTGYTDTQYF.

The J gene is TRBJ2-1, the V gene TRBV5-1, with TRBD1 matching 9 bases. The length of the CDR3 is 16 residues. V lost 0 bases and J lost 11; bases outside the gene matches: 12. Germline V gives CDR1 SGHRS, CDR2 YFSETQ. CDR3 DNA: TGCGCCAGCAGCTTGGAGGGACAGGGTATTTGGGTTCAGCAGTTCTTC. This encodes CASSLEGQGIWVQQFF.

The rearrangement joins TRBV6-1 to TRBJ2-5; no reliable D call. This CDR3 has 15 residues. Per germline, CDR1 MNHNS and CDR2 SASEGT. Trimming pared 8 bases from V and 7 bases from J, leaving 23 bases between. The CDR3 region is CASFRRDMGFGTQYF. Written as DNA, the CDR3 is TGTGCCAGCTTCCGAAGGGATATGGGGTTCGGGACCCAGTACTTC.

In its sample, this clonotype was seen a few times. The chain links TRBV5-1 to TRBJ1-4; 8 positions agree with TRBD1. After removal of 1 base from V and 13 bases from J, the junction contained 12 bases not matched to a gene. There are 15 residues in the CDR3. Germline V gene sequence: CDR1 SGHRS, CDR2 YFSETQ. The CDR3 DNA reads as TGCGCCAGCAGCTTGCGGACAGGGAAGGTGAATCGACTGTTTTTT. The encoded protein is CASSLRTGKVNRLFF.

The gene calls are TRBV9 and TRBJ1-1, with a tentative D call TRBD1 (5 bases). Germline assignment: CDR1 SGDLS and CDR2 YYNGEE. The V end was cut by 4 bases, the J end by 1 base, with 14 bases between. This CDR3 contains 15 residues. The CDR3 region has the DNA TGTGCCAGCAGCCCATCCGTAGGGACGAACACTGAAGCTTTCTTT. It specifies CASSPSVGTNTEAFF.

This clonotype has ten or more counts. The J gene is TRBJ2-7, the V gene TRBV7-2; TRBD1 agrees at 7 bases. Germline CDR1 SGHTA, CDR2 FQGNSA. V shed 4 bases and J 0 bases; nucleotides not matched to a gene: 6. The CDR3 is made up of 15 amino acids. The CDR3 sequence is CASSSQGPSSYEQYV. The CDR3 DNA reads TGTGCCAGCAGCTCACAGGGGCCGAGCTCCTACGAGCAGTACGTC.

This clonotype was counted a few times. V gene TRBV15 combines with J gene TRBJ2-2; tentative D call: TRBD1 (6 bases). V was clipped by 5 bases and J by 6 bases, with 10 bases between them. In germline, CDR1 is LNHNV, CDR2 YYDKDF (reference sequence). CDR3 length: 13 amino acids. The CDR3 coding sequence is TGTGCCACCAGCGCCCGACAGGCCGGGGAGCTGTTTTTT. This sequence encodes CATSARQAGELFF.

This clonotype came up a few times. The CDR3 is CASSPPGFGGNTIYF. The CDR3 DNA reads TGTGCCAGCAGCCCGCCCGGGTTCGGTGGAAACACCATATATTTT. V usage is TRBV3-1 and J usage is TRBJ1-3; no clear D gene. CDR1 is LGHDT and CDR2 is YNNKEL in the germline V gene (reference sequence). Trimming took 4 bases from V and 3 from J, leaving 13 bases between them. The length of the CDR3 is 15 residues.

CDR3 sequence (DNA): TGCGCCAGCAGCCGATTGGGCCCGCGGGACAGGGTCGGTGAAGCTTTCTTT. Translating gives CASSRLGPRDRVGEAFF. The chain uses TRBV5-1 and TRBJ1-1; 9 bases line up with TRBD1. Trimming cost V 4 bases and J 7 bases; bases outside gene matches: 17. The CDR3 covers 17 residues. Germline V gene sequence: CDR1 SGHRS, CDR2 YFSETQ.

V and J are TRBV24-1 and TRBJ2-3, with 9 positions matching TRBD1. The CDR3 covers 17 residues. Germline CDR1 and CDR2: KGHDR and SFDVKD. J gave up 2 bases and V 4 bases, and 9 bases lay outside the gene matches. Here the CDR3 reads CATSDAQGASTTDTQYF. CDR3 DNA sequence: TGTGCCACCAGTGACGCACAGGGGGCGAGTACCACAGATACGCAGTATTTT.

This clonotype has only a few counts. The genes are TRBV5-1 and TRBJ2-2; D is undetermined. Trimming stripped 2 bases from V and 1 base from J, with 6 bases between. The CDR3 is 14 amino acids. In germline, CDR1 is SGHRS, CDR2 YFSETQ. DNA for the CDR3: TGCGCCAGCAGCTTTTCGGTGAACACCGGGGAGCTGTTTTTT. Protein product: CASSFSVNTGELFF.

The gene calls are TRBV20-1 and TRBJ2-3; 8 nucleotides agree with TRBD1. This CDR3 has 15 amino acids. Per the germline V gene, CDR1 is DFQATT and CDR2 is SNEGSKA (reference sequence). With 3 bases clipped from V and 2 bases from J, the junction kept 7 bases outside the gene matches. The CDR3 protein is CSASPTGGYTDTQYF. The CDR3 DNA sequence: TGCAGTGCTAGTCCCACAGGGGGTTACACAGATACGCAGTATTTT.

This clonotype has only a few counts. The chain is built from TRBV20-1 and TRBJ1-2; D is undetermined. The CDR3 contains 12 residues. V lost 3 bases, J lost 6 bases, and 11 bases lay in between. Germline V gene lookup returns CDR1 DFQATT and CDR2 SNEGSKA (reference sequence). Written as DNA, the CDR3 is TGCAGTGCTAGTGCCAGGTTCGATGGCTACACCTTC. This translates into CSASARFDGYTF.

The rearrangement joins TRBV6-2 or TRBV6-3 to TRBJ1-2, with a tentative D call TRBD1 (6 bases). CDR1 is MNHEY, CDR2 SVGEGT, per germline. The CDR3 loop spans 12 amino acids. With 6 bases removed from V and 9 bases from J, the gap between germline ends came to 14 bases. CDR3 nucleotides: TGTGCCAGCAGCGGGGGGCGCCTACGCTACACCTTC. Amino acid sequence: CASSGGRLRYTF.

This clonotype occurred many times. The gene calls are TRBV12-3 or TRBV12-4 and TRBJ1-4; D remains unclear. V shed 3 bases and J shed 8 bases, with 10 bases lying between them. CDR3 length: 13 residues. For the CDR3, the DNA is TGTGCCAGCAGTTTGAGACATAACGAAAAACTGTTTTTT. It encodes CASSLRHNEKLFF.

The J gene is TRBJ2-2, the V gene TRBV4-2, with 11 nucleotides matching TRBD1. CDR1 LGHNA and CDR2 YNFKEQ come from the germline V gene. This CDR3 comprises 15 residues. V was clipped by 3 bases and J by 6 bases; unmatched bases: 3. The DNA for the CDR3 is TGTGCCAGCAGCCAGGGACAGGGGGGTGCCGGGGAGCTGTTTTTT. This gives the protein CASSQGQGGAGELFF.

This clonotype appeared many times. CDR3 coding DNA: TGCGCCACCGGCAGGGTTAACACCGGGGAGCTGTTTTTT. It translates to CATGRVNTGELFF. The chain couples TRBV5-1 to TRBJ2-2; weak D call: TRBD1 (5 bases). The V end was cut by 9 bases, the J end by 2 bases, with 11 bases between. The length of the CDR3 is 13 residues. The germline V gene has CDR1 SGHRS and CDR2 YFSETQ. Full variable domain (missing parts from reference TRBV5-1 and TRBJ2-2): KAGVTQTPRYLIKTRGQQVTLSCSPISGHRSVSWYQQTPGQGLQFLFEYFSETQRNKGNFPGRFSGRQFSNSRSEMNVSTLELGDSALYLCATGRVNTGELFFGEGSRLTVL.

This clonotype appeared a few times. This rearrangement joins TRBV18 to TRBJ1-3, with D unresolved. The V end lost 8 bases, the J end lost 0 bases, and 14 bases lay between the germline ends. The CDR3 is 15 residues long. Germline CDR1 KGHSH, CDR2 LQKENI. In nucleotides, the CDR3 is TGTGCCAGCACTATAACAGCACTCTCTGGAAACACCATATATTTT. This gives the protein CASTITALSGNTIYF.

This clonotype showed up just a few times. The rearrangement uses TRBV28 and TRBJ2-7; D call uncertain. The CDR3 totals 15 residues. Germline assignment: CDR1 MDHEN and CDR2 SYDVKM. Trimming pared 5 bases from V and 1 base from J, leaving 15 bases between. The CDR3 DNA is TGTGCCAGCAGTACCTCCGGTCGCCCTTCCTACGAGCAGTACTTC. This encodes CASSTSGRPSYEQYF.

This chain links TRBV23-1 with TRBJ2-4, with a weak D call TRBD1 (5 bases). TRBV23-1 is sorted into the ORF group, with uncertain function. The CDR3 contains 14 residues. V was pared by 3 bases and J by 7 bases, with 13 bases between. The CDR3 loop reads CASSHPNAGNIQYF. The DNA for the CDR3 is TGCGCCAGCAGTCACCCCAACGCAGGGAACATTCAGTACTTC.

This clonotype turned up a few times. The CDR3 ends on some other residue instead of the conserved phenylalanine or tryptophan, so this is likely a read error. The DNA is omitted, as the CDR3 cannot be located on it reliably, and the CDR3 follows TCRdb's listing. The CDR3 here is CASSFWLAGEIQV. This rearrangement joins TRBV7-9 to TRBJ2-5; TRBD2 is the table's D call and was not checked against the DNA. CDR1 SEHNR and CDR2 FQNEAQ come from the germline V gene (reference sequence). The CDR3 numbers 13 amino acids, ends counted.

This chain links TRBV5-6 with TRBJ1-1; perhaps TRBD1 as D (5 bases). There are 13 residues in the CDR3. Trimming pared 4 bases from V and 6 bases from J, leaving 13 bases between. Germline loops: CDR1 SGHDT, CDR2 YYEEEE. The CDR3 sequence is CASSRERGAEAFF. The CDR3 nucleotides are TGTGCCAGCAGCCGCGAACGGGGCGCTGAAGCTTTCTTT.

The chain is built from TRBV6-2 or TRBV6-3 and TRBJ2-3, with D possibly TRBD2 on 6 matching bases. V was trimmed by 4 bases and J by 4 bases, leaving 12 bases between them. Germline lookup yields CDR1 MNHEY and CDR2 SVGEGT. This CDR3 comprises 14 residues. The CDR3, as DNA: TGTGCCAGCAGTTTTGCGGGGCGCGCAGATACGCAGTATTTT. This sequence encodes CASSFAGRADTQYF.